This TCR beta chain was profiled in a study of identical twins (dated by TCRdb to 2016 to 2017). Turning to the overall study: To test whether fetal clonotypes persist, this study deep-sequenced TCR alpha and beta repertoires from monozygotic twins, from unrelated adults of various ages, and from cord blood. To rule out contamination, the twin experiments were replicated at different times with different library preparation protocols. General conclusions and limits of the study: Because the same donors could not be followed over many years, the conclusions depended on cross-sectional statistical analysis. Zero-insertion analyses could be partly confounded by invariant T cells such as MAIT and iNKT, although diverse VJ usage argued against such confounding for most clonotypes. Fewer insertions were carried by abundant cord blood beta clonotypes; a weaker similar trend was observed in young adult naive repertoires, while no such trend was observed in memory repertoires. A weaker excess of twin sharing was found in beta out-of-frame sequences because the signal-to-noise ratio was lowered by fewer shared sequences. Compared with coincidental sharing between unrelated individuals, out-of-frame TCR alpha sequences shared between twins had an excess of sequences with low generation probability. In monozygotic twins, recombination models systematically underestimated out-of-frame TCR alpha sharing, but the models matched the sharing seen between unrelated individuals.

Only healthy Caucasian donors were included. Three pairs of female monozygotic twins, all aged about 18 to 29 years, made up the twin cohort. The RNA used for TCR libraries was isolated from peripheral blood mononuclear cells. Library prep was done by 5' RACE. The sequencer was an Illumina HiSeq 2000. A universal primer binding site was introduced by template switching, and a unique molecular identifier was present in the final cDNA, enabling accurate counting of TCR cDNA molecules. Specific primers in the conserved constant-segment region were used to synthesize first-strand cDNA for TCR alpha and beta chains. To control for contamination, every cDNA library carried two barcodes: a SMART-Mk sample barcode plus Illumina barcodes. TruSeq adapter sequences and Illumina sample barcodes were added in two successive PCR steps. The TCR alpha and beta cDNA libraries were sequenced on the Illumina HiSeq platform using custom primers. As for the authors' bioinformatics: Unique molecular identifiers were extracted from raw reads with MiGEC, and CDR3 positions were determined with MiXCR. For each individual, recombination models were inferred using an EM algorithm with the repgenHMM and IGoR tools. Shared clonotype analysis was performed with the tcR package in R, normalizing sharing by the product of cloneset sizes. To study raw recombination without the effects of thymic and clonal selection, out-of-frame nonproductive sequences were analyzed. TCRdb reworked the public reads: Q25 trimming with fastp, MiXCR clone assembly, productive beta chains retained. Rows matching on CDR3 protein sequence are summarized as one entry with the most common DNA and genes. The V and J calls were not made by the authors but by TCRdb's processing. This sample holds about 890,000 distinct CDR3 sequences; approximately 13% were observed only once. The leading ten clones occupy around 1.5% of the sample.

A word on this clonotype: Its antigen is unknown. No per-base quality is available; no much larger clone lies one base away.

Inclusive of the bounding cysteine and phenylalanine, the CDR3 is 14 residues long. The entry retains the CDR3 DNA only, 42 bases that are in frame from base 1. CDR1 MNHNS and CDR2 SASEGT were looked up in the germline V gene. V and J are truncated by 5 bases and 5 bases respectively, leaving an intervening sequence of 12 bases. This sample also belongs to another study, concerning yellow fever vaccine responses in identical twins. As that second paper reports: According to the authors, the vaccine-induced T cell response in identical twins seemed to be partly convergent and partly specific to each individual. In identical twins, the study followed T cell clones that responded to the vaccine with precision.

This sequence was found in a woman aged 18 to 35 in good health. Sequencing input: PBMCs. This chain joins TRBV6-1 to TRBJ2-2; TRBD2 is a weak D gene call, 5 bases matching. The base sequence is TGTGCCAGCAGTAGAGAGGGTTGGACCGGGGAGCTGTTTTTT. The translation is CASSREGWTGELFF.